This T cell receptor beta chain was retrieved from a study of blood T cell repertoires in COVID-19. Measured with immunoSEQ multiplex PCR; TCRdb has only the in-frame clones, and not every one. The sample records 90,000 to 120,000 clones, around 90% being singletons. Germline loops: CDR1 LNHNV, CDR2 YYDKDF (reference sequence). There are 15 residues in the CDR3. With 1 base clipped from V and 4 bases from J, the junction kept 3 bases outside the gene matches. The V call is TRBV15, the J call TRBJ1-4; 7 nucleotides match TRBD1. The sequenced sample was peripheral blood. The sequence came from a man in his 70s with acute or convalescent COVID-19. In nucleotides, the CDR3 is TGTGCCACCAGCAGAGTGCAGGGGGTTAATGAAAAACTGTTTTTT. Its protein is CATSRVQGVNEKLFF. Full variable domain (remainder filled in from reference TRBV15 and TRBJ1-4): DAMVIQNPRYQVTQFGKPVTLSCSQTLNHNVMYWYQQKSSQAPKLLFHYYDKDFNNEADTPDNFQSRRPNTSFCFLDIRSPGLGDTAMYLCATSRVQGVNEKLFFGSGTQLSVL.